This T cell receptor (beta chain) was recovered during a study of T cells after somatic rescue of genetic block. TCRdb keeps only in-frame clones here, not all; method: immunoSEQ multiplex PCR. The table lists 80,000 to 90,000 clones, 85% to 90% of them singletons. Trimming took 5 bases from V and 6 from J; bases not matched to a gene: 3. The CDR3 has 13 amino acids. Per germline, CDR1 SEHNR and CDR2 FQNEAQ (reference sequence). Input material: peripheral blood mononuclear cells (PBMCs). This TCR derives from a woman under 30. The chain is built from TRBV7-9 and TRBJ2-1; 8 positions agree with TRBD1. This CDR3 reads CASSLGQGNEQFF. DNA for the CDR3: TGTGCCAGCAGCCTCGGACAGGGCAATGAGCAGTTCTTC.